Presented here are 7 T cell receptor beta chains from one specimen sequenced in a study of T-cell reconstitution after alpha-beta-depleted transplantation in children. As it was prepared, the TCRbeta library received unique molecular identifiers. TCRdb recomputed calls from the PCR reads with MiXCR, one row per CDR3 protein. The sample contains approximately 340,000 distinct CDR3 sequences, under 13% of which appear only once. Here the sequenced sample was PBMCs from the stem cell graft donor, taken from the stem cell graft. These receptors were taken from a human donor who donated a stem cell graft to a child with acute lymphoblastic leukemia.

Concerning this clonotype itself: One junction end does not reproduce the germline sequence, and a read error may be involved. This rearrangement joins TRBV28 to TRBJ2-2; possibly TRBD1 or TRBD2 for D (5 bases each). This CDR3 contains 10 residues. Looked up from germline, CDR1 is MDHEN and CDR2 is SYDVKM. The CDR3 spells CASGVRDLFF. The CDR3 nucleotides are TGTGCCAGCGGTGTTAGGGACCTGTTTTTT.

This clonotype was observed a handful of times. The CDR3 region has the DNA TGCGCCAGCACCGTCTTCCCACTAGCGGGAGGGCCGGGGGAGCAGTACTTC. This sequence encodes CASTVFPLAGGPGEQYF. The chain couples TRBV5-1 to TRBJ2-7; TRBD2 matches 13 bases. Germline V gives CDR1 SGHRS, CDR2 YFSETQ. J was trimmed by 7 bases and V by 6 bases; bases with no gene match: 16. The CDR3 spans 17 residues.

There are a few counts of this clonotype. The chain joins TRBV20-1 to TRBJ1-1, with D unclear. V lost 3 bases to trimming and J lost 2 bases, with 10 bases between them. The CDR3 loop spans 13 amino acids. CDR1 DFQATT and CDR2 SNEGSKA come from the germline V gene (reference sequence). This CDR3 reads CSASSVTNTEAFF. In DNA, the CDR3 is TGCAGTGCTAGCTCCGTGACTAACACTGAAGCTTTCTTT.

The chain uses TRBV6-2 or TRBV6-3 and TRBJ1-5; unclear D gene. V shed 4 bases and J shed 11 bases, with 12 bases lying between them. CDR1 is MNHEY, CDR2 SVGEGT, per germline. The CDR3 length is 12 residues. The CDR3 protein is CASSSPPRSQHF. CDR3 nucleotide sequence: TGTGCCAGCAGTTCGCCACCGAGGTCCCAGCATTTT.

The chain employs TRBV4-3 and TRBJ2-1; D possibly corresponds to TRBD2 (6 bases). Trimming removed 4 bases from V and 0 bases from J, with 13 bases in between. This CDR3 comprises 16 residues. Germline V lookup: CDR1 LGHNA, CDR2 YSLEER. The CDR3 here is CASSLTLSGSYNEQFF. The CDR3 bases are TGCGCCAGCAGCCTTACCCTTAGCGGCTCCTACAATGAGCAGTTCTTC.

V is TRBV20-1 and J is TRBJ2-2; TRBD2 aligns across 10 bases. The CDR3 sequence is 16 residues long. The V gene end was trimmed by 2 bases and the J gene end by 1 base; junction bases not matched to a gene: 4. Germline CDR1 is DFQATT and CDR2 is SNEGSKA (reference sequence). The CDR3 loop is CSARPRTSGNTGELFF. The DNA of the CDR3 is TGCAGTGCTAGACCCCGGACTAGCGGGAACACCGGGGAGCTGTTTTTT.

The CDR3 DNA reads as TGTGCCAGCAGTTTATTAGGGCACCCCATGAACACTGAAGCTTTCTTT. It specifies CASSLLGHPMNTEAFF. The J gene is TRBJ1-1, the V gene TRBV27; D remains ambiguous. The V gene lost 1 base and the J gene lost 0 bases, with 12 bases spanning the gap. The V gene's germline CDR1 is MNHEY and CDR2 SMNVEV (reference sequence). This CDR3 spans 16 amino acids.